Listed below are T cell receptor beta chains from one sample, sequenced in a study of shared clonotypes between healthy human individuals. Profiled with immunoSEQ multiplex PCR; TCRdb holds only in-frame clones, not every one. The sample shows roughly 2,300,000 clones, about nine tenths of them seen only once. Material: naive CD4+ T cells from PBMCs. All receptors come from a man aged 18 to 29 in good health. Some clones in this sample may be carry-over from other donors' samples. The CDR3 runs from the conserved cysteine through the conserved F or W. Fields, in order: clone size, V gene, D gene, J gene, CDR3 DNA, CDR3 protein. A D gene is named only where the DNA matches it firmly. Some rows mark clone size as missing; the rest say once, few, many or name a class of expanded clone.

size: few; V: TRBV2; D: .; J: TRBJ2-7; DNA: TGTGCCAGCATAGGGGGGTATGACTACGAGCAGTACTTC; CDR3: CASIGGYDYEQYF
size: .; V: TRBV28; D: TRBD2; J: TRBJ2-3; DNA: TGTGCCAGCACTACTGGGGGGGTCCCCACAGATACGCAGTATTTT; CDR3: CASTTGGVPTDTQYF
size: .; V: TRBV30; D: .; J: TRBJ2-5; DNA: TGTGCCTGGACCCCCGTGGGGGGCATAAAGACCCAGTACTTC; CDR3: CAWTPVGGIKTQYF
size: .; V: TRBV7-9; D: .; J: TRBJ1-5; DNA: TGTGCCAGCAGCTTAGAAGGGGGCAATCAGCCCCAGCATTTT; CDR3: CASSLEGGNQPQHF
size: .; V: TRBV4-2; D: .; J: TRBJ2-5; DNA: TGTGCCAGCAGCCAGGCCGATAGGGCCTTTGGGGAGACCCAGTACTTC; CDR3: CASSQADRAFGETQYF
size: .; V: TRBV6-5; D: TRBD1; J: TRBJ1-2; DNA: TGTGCCAGCAGTTACGGGACAGGGGGCGGCTACACCTTC; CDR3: CASSYGTGGGYTF
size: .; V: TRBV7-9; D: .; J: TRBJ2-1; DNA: TGTGCCAGCAGCTTAGAATTATCCTGGGGCAGGGAGGTCAACAATGAGCAGTTCTTC; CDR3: CASSLELSWGREVNNEQFF
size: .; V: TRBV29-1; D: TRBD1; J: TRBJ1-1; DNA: TGCAGCGTACAGGGGGAGGGCACTGAAGCTTTCTTT; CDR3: CSVQGEGTEAFF
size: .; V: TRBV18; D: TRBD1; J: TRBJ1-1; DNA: TGTGCCAGCTCACCACCGTTGGGACAGGGTTTTGGGATGAACACTGAAGCTTTCTTT; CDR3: CASSPPLGQGFGMNTEAFF
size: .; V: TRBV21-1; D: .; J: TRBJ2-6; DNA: TGTGCCAGCAGCAAAGGGCGAAGGCCGGGAACCAACGTCCTGACTTTC; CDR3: CASSKGRRPGTNVLTF
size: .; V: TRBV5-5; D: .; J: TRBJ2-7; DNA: TGTGCCAGCAGCTTTGGCTTCTACGAGCAGTACTTC; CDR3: CASSFGFYEQYF
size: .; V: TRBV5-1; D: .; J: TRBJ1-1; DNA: TGCGCCAGCAGCCGGGGCAGGGTTATGAACACTGAAGCTTTCTTT; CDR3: CASSRGRVMNTEAFF
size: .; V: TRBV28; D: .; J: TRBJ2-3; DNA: TGTGCCAGCGGCTCGCGAACTCCCGGAGGAGATACGCAGTATTTT; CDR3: CASGSRTPGGDTQYF
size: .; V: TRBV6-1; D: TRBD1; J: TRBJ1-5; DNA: TGTGCCAGCAGATATAACAGGGGTAGCAATCAGCCCCAGCATTTT; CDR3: CASRYNRGSNQPQHF
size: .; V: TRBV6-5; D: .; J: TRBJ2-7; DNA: TGTGCCAGCTTCGGACCTTTACCCTACGAGCAGTACTTC; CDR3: CASFGPLPYEQYF
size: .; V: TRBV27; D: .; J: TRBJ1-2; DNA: TGTGCCAGCAGTCACCGGGGACCCAACTATGGCTACACCTTC; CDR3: CASSHRGPNYGYTF
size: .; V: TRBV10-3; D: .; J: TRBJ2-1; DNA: TGTGCCATCAGTGAGCATCCGGTACGCAGCTCCTACAATGAGCAGTTCTTC; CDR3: CAISEHPVRSSYNEQFF
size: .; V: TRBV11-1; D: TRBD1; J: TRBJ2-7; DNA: TGTGCCAGCAGCTTAATTCCAGGGGGCCACGAGCAGTACTTC; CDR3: CASSLIPGGHEQYF
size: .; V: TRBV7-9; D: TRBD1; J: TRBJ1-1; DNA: TGTGCCAGCACCTTAATGCCTGGGACAGGGTACGTGAACACTGAAGCTTTCTTT; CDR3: CASTLMPGTGYVNTEAFF
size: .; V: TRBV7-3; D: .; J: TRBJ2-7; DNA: TGTGCCAGCAGCTTAAGGTCAGGGGTACGCTACGAGCAGTACTTC; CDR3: CASSLRSGVRYEQYF
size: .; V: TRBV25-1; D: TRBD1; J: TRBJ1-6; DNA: TGTGCCAGCAGTGACGGGACAGGGAACGTTAGAAATTCACCCCTCCACTTT; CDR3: CASSDGTGNVRNSPLHF
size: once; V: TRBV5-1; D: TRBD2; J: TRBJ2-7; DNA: TGCGCCAGCAGTGTGACTAGCGGCCCAAAGCGGTTCTACGAGCAGTACTTC; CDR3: CASSVTSGPKRFYEQYF
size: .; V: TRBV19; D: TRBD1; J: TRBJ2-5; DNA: TGTGCCAGTAGTATGACAGGGATTCGTAAGACCCAGTACTTC; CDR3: CASSMTGIRKTQYF
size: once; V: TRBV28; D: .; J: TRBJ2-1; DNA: TGTGCCAGCAGTTTAAGCGATGAGCAGTTCTTC; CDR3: CASSLSDEQFF
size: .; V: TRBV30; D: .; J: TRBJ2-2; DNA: TGTGCCTGGAGGACCTGGCGGCAGAGCACCGGGGAGCTGTTTTTT; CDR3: CAWRTWRQSTGELFF
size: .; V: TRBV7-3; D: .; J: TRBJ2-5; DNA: TGTGCCAGCAGCTTAAGGCAGGACCAAGAGACCCAGTACTTC; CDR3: CASSLRQDQETQYF
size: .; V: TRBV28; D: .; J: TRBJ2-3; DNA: TGTGCCAGCAGCCCCCCCGGCCCAGGGCGTTTGGGAACAGATACGCAGTATTTT; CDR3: CASSPPGPGRLGTDTQYF
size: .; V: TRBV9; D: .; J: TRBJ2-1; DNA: TGTGCCAGCAGTCCTCGGACTCGGGAGATAGAGCAGTTCTTC; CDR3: CASSPRTREIEQFF
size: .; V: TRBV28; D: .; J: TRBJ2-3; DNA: TGTGCCAGCAGTTTAGGTAGTATCGATACGCAGTATTTT; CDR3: CASSLGSIDTQYF
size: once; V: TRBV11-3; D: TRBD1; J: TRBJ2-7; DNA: TGTGCCAGCAGCTTCCGGACAGGGTGGAACGAGCAGTACTTC; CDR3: CASSFRTGWNEQYF
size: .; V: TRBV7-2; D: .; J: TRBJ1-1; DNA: TGTGCCAGCAGCGGACGTGGGGGTTTCGCTGAAGCTTTCTTT; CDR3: CASSGRGGFAEAFF
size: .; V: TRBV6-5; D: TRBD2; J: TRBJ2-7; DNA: TGTGCCACCCAGGGACTAGCGGGGCCCTACGAGCAGTACTTC; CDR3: CATQGLAGPYEQYF